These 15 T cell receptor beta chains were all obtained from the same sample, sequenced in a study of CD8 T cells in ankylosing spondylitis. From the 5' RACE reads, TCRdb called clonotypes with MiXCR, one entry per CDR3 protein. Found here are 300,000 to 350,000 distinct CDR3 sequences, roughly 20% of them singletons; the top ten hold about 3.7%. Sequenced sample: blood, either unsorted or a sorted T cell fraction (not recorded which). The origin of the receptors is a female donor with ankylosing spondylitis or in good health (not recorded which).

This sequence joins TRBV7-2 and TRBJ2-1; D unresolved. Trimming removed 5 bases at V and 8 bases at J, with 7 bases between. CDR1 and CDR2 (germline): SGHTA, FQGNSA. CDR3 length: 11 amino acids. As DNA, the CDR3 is TGTGCCAGCAGCGTTTACGATGAGCAGTTCTTC. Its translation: CASSVYDEQFF. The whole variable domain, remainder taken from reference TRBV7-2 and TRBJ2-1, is GAGVSQSPSNKVTEKGKDVELRCDPISGHTALYWYRQSLGQGLEFLIYFQGNSAPDKSGLPSDRFSAERTGGSVSTLTIQRTQQEDSAVYLCASSVYDEQFFGPGTRLTVL.

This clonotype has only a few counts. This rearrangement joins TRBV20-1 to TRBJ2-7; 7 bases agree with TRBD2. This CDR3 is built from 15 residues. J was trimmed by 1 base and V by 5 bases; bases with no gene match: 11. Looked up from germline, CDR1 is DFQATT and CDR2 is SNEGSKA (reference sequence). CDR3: CSASQGASGSYEQYF. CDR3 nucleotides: TGCAGTGCTTCCCAAGGGGCTAGCGGTTCCTACGAGCAGTACTTC.

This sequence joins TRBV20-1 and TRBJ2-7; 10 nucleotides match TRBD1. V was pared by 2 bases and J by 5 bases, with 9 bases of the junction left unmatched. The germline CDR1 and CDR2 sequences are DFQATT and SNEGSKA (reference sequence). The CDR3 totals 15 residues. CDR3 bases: TGCAGTGCTAGACTAGGAGGGACAGGGGTCAACGAGCAGTACTTC. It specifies CSARLGGTGVNEQYF.

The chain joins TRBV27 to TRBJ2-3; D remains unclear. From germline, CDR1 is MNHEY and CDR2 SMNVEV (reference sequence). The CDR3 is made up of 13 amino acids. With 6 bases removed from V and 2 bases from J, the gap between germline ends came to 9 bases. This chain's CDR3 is CASRKHDTDTQYF. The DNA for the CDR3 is TGTGCCAGCAGGAAGCACGACACAGATACGCAGTATTTT.

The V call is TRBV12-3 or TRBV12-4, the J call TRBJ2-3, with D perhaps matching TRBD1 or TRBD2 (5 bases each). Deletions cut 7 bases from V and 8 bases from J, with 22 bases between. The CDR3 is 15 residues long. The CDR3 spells CASNRDPTHLGTQYF. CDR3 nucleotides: TGTGCCAGCAACCGGGACCCTACTCATCTGGGTACGCAGTATTTT.

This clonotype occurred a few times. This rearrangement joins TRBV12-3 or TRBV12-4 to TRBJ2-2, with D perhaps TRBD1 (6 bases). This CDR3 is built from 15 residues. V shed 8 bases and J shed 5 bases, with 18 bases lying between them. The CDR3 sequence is CASRFLDRTTGELFF. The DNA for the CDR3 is TGTGCCAGCCGCTTCCTGGACAGAACAACCGGGGAGCTGTTTTTT.

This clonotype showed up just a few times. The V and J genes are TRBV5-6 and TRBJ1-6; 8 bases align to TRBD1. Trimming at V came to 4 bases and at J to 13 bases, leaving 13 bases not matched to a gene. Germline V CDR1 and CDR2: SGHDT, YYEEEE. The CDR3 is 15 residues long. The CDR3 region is CASSHGDRRDPPLHF. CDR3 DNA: TGTGCCAGCAGCCACGGGGACAGGCGGGACCCCCCCCTCCACTTT.

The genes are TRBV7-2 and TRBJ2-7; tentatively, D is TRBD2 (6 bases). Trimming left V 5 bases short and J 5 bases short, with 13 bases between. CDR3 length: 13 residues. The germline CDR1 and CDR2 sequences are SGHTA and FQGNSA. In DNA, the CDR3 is TGTGCCAGCAGCCAAGGAGGGAGCCACGAGCAGTACTTC. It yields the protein CASSQGGSHEQYF.

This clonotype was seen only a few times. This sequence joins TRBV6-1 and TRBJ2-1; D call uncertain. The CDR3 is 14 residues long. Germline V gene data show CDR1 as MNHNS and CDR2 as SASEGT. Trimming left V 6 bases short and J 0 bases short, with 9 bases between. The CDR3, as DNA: TGTGCCAGCAGGGGGAAGAGCTCCTACAATGAGCAGTTCTTC. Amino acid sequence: CASRGKSSYNEQFF.

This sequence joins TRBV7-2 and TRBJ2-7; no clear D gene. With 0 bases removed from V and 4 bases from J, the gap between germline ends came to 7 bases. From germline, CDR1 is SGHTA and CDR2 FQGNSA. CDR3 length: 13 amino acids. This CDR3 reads CASSLAWVYEQYF. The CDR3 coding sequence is TGTGCCAGCAGCTTAGCTTGGGTTTACGAGCAGTACTTC.

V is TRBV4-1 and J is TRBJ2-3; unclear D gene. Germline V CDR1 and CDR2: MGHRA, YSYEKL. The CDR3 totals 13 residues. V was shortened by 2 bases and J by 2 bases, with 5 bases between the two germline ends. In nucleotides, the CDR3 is TGCGCCAGCAGCCAACTCTACACAGATACGCAGTATTTT. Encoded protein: CASSQLYTDTQYF.

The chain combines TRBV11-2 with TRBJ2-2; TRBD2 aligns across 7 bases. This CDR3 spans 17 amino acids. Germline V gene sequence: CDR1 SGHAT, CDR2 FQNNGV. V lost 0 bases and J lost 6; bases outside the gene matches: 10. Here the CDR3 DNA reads TGTGCCAGCAGCTTAGATATGAGCGGGATGAGGTCCGGGGAGCTGTTTTTT. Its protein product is CASSLDMSGMRSGELFF.

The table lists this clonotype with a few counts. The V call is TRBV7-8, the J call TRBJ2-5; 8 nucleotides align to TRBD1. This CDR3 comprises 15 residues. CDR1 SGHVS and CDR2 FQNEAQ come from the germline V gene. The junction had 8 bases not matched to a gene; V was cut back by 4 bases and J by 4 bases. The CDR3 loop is CASSSQGVVGETQYF. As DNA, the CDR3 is TGTGCCAGCAGCTCACAGGGGGTGGTCGGAGAGACCCAGTACTTC.

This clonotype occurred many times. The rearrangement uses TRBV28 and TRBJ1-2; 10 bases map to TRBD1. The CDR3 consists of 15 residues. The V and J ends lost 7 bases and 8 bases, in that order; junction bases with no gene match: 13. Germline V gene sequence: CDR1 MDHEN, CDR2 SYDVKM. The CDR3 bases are TGTGCCAGCACCCAGCCCGGGACAGGGGTGTCAGGCTACACCTTC. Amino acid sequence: CASTQPGTGVSGYTF.

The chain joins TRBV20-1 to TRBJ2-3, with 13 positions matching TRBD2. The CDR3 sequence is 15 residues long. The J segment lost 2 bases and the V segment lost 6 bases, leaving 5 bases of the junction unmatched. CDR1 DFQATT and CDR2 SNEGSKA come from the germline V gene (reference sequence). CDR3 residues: CSARTSGSPTDTQYF. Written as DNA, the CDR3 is TGCAGTGCCCGGACTAGCGGGAGCCCCACAGATACGCAGTATTTT.